Listed below are T cell receptor beta chains from one sample, sequenced in a study of cytomegalovirus exposure and HLA in healthy donors. Clones were read by immunoSEQ multiplex PCR, and TCRdb kept only the in-frame ones, dropping some. The sample carries 100,000 to 150,000 clones, 85% recorded once. The sample consisted of PBMCs. The receptor source for this set is a woman in her twenties or thirties in good health and CMV-seronegative. The conserved cysteine and the conserved F or W are not part of the CDR3 here. The order of the fields is J gene, V gene, clone size, CDR3 protein. Where a row states a size, it is once, few, many or the class of an expanded clone; other rows omit it.

TRBJ2-5,TRBV5-4,NA,ASSLQGGDETQY
TRBJ1-2,TRBV7-2,NA,ASSYPSGQGTYSKYGYT
TRBJ2-5,TRBV5-1,NA,ASSQGHLQETQY
TRBJ2-5,TRBV7-6,NA,ASSLSGQREETQY
TRBJ2-5,TRBV6-5,NA,ASNLLDSRETQY
TRBJ2-1,TRBV15,NA,ATSREQAFSSYNEQF
TRBJ1-2,TRBV5-1,NA,ASTDREDYGYT
TRBJ2-5,TRBV2,NA,ASSENSRETQY
TRBJ2-7,TRBV6-5,NA,ASSQVPYEQY
TRBJ2-3,TRBV5-5,NA,ASSFLGGLSVDTQY
TRBJ2-5,TRBV5-6,NA,ASSPRASETQY
TRBJ2-7,TRBV7-2,NA,ASSRLRGTSGTYEQY
TRBJ1-5,TRBV23-1,NA,ASSQSEDRGGQPQH
TRBJ2-3,TRBV11-2,NA,ASSLDRGRRDTQY
TRBJ2-7,TRBV27,NA,ASSLRGRGPYEQY
TRBJ2-7,TRBV5-4,NA,ASSTGQGLSYEQY
TRBJ1-6,TRBV9,few,ASSLDRDNSPLH
TRBJ1-1,TRBV6-6,NA,ASSYQGPTEAF
TRBJ1-3,TRBV27,once,ASSLLGSGGSGNTIY
TRBJ1-1,TRBV7-2,NA,ASRTGTGGAPSEAF
TRBJ2-1,TRBV6-5,NA,ASSLRQVSYNEQF
TRBJ2-5,TRBV5-1,NA,ASSLKLAGSQETQY
TRBJ2-5,TRBV7-2,NA,ASSLLAGGIPETQY
TRBJ1-2,TRBV18,few,ASSPTDLAYGYT
TRBJ2-7,TRBV15,NA,ATSGLGGSYEQY
TRBJ1-6,TRBV30,NA,AWTTGSNSPLH
TRBJ1-2,TRBV9,NA,ASSGYRGNYGYT
TRBJ1-2,TRBV25-1,NA,ASSESGGGYT
TRBJ1-1,TRBV7-2,NA,ASSLAGRASEAF
TRBJ1-2,TRBV2,NA,ASSGDTSYGYT
TRBJ1-2,TRBV16,NA,ASSQLPGGGQNNYGYT
TRBJ2-2,TRBV2,NA,ASTGLAGYTGELF
TRBJ2-3,TRBV6-5,NA,ASSYRLAQDTQY
TRBJ2-4,TRBV18,NA,ASSPELAKNIQY
TRBJ2-7,TRBV5-6,NA,ASSSPGTGGHEQY
TRBJ2-2,TRBV6-5,NA,ASSLLAGVQGELF
TRBJ2-7,TRBV2,NA,ASSDTESYEQY
TRBJ2-3,TRBV18,NA,ASSPIGPTDTQY
TRBJ2-2,TRBV7-9,NA,ASRGLVLQPGELF
TRBJ2-1,TRBV2,NA,ASSLGGLAPYNEQF
TRBJ2-7,TRBV6-7,NA,ASSYRSGKGGALYEQY
TRBJ2-7,TRBV19,NA,ASSIGVASGYEQY
TRBJ1-6,TRBV5-5,NA,ASSGQYNSPLH
TRBJ1-6,TRBV4-3,NA,ASSQGIQGPNSPLH
TRBJ1-1,TRBV7-2,NA,ASSFSQVEAF
TRBJ1-1,TRBV10-3,NA,AIRLSGGDTEAF
TRBJ2-7,TRBV6-5,NA,ASSYSGAGYEQY
TRBJ1-3,TRBV11-2,NA,ASSGTNRVDTIY
TRBJ2-1,TRBV11-2,once,ASSGRGSHGSYNEQF
TRBJ1-4,TRBV14,few,ASSQVLGAGEKLF
TRBJ1-6,TRBV4-1,NA,ASSPNQGMKSYNSPLH
TRBJ2-7,TRBV5-6,once,ASSWDRAHYEQY
TRBJ2-7,TRBV27,NA,ASSSGQLSSYEQY
TRBJ2-1,TRBV7-9,NA,ASSSTGQGHNEQF
TRBJ2-1,TRBV11-3,NA,ASSLWFSGVGNEQF
TRBJ2-3,TRBV5-4,NA,ASSRDRGTDTQY